The table lists the clone carrying this TCR beta chain with a few counts. Participants spanned ages roughly 18 to 90 years and resided in some 22 US areas. Authors' data handling: Using reference gene primer amplification, nucleated cell counts were estimated. Method: immunoSEQ multiplex PCR; TCRdb's copy keeps in-frame clones and lacks some. V, J and clone size were drawn from that table, and D and trimming were deduced from the DNA. The sample lists under 200,000 clones; about 85% were seen once. The data stem from a study of blood T cell repertoires in COVID-19. Turning to the study itself: Researchers got acute and convalescent COVID-19 samples from the United States, Italy and Spain. PBMCs, B-cell-depleted T cells, or T cells provided the cDNA or gDNA that made up the material.

Germline V gene sequence: CDR1 LNHDA, CDR2 SQIVND (reference sequence). This CDR3 has 16 amino acids. Trimming stripped 6 bases from V and 2 bases from J, with 18 bases between. Sequenced material: PBMCs or T cells enriched from blood (not recorded which). The V and J genes are TRBV19 and TRBJ2-3, with a weak D call TRBD2 (5 bases). This clonotype originated in a woman aged 40 to 50 with acute COVID-19. In nucleotides, the CDR3 is TGTGCCAGTAGCACCACTAGTCCTACCCCCACAGATACGCAGTATTTT. Amino acid sequence: CASSTTSPTPTDTQYF.